This TCR gamma chain comes out of a study of Vδ1+ human thymocytes. Study results and caveats: Thymic TRG and TRD repertoires appeared highly polyclonal. Thymic delta-chain repertoires held approximately 20% Vdelta2 sequences and few Vdelta3, despite high sort purity.

CDR3 length: 12 residues. With V trimmed by 0 bases and J by 9 bases, 5 bases remained unmatched. The germline gives CDR1 EGSTGY, CDR2 YDSYTSSV. The sorted cells were CD3+ Vdelta1+ Vdelta2- thymocytes from alphabeta-depleted thymus. Comment on this clone: Its matching antigen is unknown.

RNA was extracted from the cells and then reverse transcribed. The CDR3 regions were amplified by multiplex PCR from V-gene primers to a constant-region primer. TCRdb re-processed the multiplex PCR reads via CATT. The sample yields around 11,000 gamma-chain clones, 43% seen once. What was sequenced was Vdelta1+ gamma-delta thymocytes from the thymus. Subset indicated: FACS-sorted CD3+ TCRalphabeta- TCRVdelta1+ TCRVdelta2- thymocytes. This rearrangement joins TRGV4 to TRGJ1 or TRGJ2. TCRdb records no J gene; here it was assigned by comparing the DNA to germline. The TCR sequence derives from a boy younger than two who had congenital heart surgery. CDR3 coding DNA: TGTGCCACCTGGGATGGGGGGCCTAAGAAACTCTTT. Amino acids: CATWDGGPKKLF.